This T cell receptor beta chain came from a study of PD-L1 blockade in urothelial cancer. Study as a whole: The year 2014 saw patients start atezolizumab, 1,200 mg intravenously every 3 weeks.

Described time point: peripheral blood 6 weeks after treatment start. Clones were read by immunoSEQ multiplex PCR, and TCRdb kept only the in-frame ones, dropping some. The sample consists of approximately 25,000 clones, roughly 84% of them appearing once. The material was PBMCs, obtained around atezolizumab (anti-PD-L1) treatment. This sequence originates from a man between 65 and 79 years old with urothelial cancer.

The DNA for the CDR3 is TGTGCCAGCAGCTTGGAAGGGGTCCCTTCCTACAATGAGCAGTTCTTC. This gives the protein CASSLEGVPSYNEQFF. The chain combines TRBV5-4 with TRBJ2-1; D might be TRBD1 (5 bases). Germline assignment: CDR1 SGHNT and CDR2 YYREEE (reference sequence). The ends were cut back, 0 bases at V and 1 base at J, with 11 bases in the middle. This CDR3 contains 16 residues.